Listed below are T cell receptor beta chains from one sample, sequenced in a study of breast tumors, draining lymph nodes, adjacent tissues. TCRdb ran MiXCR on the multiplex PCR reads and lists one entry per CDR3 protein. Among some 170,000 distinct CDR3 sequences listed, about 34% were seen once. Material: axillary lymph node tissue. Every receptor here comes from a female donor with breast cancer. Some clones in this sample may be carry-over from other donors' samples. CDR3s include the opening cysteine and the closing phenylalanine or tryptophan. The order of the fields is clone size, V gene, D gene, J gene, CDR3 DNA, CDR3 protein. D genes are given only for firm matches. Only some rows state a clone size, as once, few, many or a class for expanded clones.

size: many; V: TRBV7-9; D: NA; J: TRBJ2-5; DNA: TGTGCCAGCAGCTTACTCGGACTTTCAGAGACCCAGTACTTC; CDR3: CASSLLGLSETQYF
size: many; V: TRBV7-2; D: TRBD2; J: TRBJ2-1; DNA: TGTGCCAGCAGCGGGGGACTAGCGAATGAGCAGTTCTTC; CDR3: CASSGGLANEQFF
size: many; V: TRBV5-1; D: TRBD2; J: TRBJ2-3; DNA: TGCGCCAGCAGCTTTCTACTAGCGGGAGATCAAGATACGCAGTATTTT; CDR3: CASSFLLAGDQDTQYF
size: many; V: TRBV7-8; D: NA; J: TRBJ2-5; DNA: TGTGCCAGCAGCACAGGAGGACAAGCGAGGGAGACCCAGTACTTC; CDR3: CASSTGGQARETQYF
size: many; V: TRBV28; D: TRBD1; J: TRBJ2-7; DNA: TGTGCCAGCCAGCGACAGGGGGCCACCTACGAGCAGTACTTC; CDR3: CASQRQGATYEQYF
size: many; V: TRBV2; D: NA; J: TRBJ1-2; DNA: TGTGCCAGAGGGACGGAGCTCTATGGCTACACCTTC; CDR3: CARGTELYGYTF
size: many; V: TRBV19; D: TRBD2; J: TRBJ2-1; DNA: TGTGCCAGTAGTAGGGCTAGCGGGAGTCTAAGCTCCTACAATGAGCAGTTCTTC; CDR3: CASSRASGSLSSYNEQFF
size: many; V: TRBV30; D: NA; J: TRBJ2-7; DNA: TGTGCCTGGAGTGAGGTGGGGGTCGAGCAGTACTTC; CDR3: CAWSEVGVEQYF
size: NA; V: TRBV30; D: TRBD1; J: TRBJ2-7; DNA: TGTGCCCGGGAAGGACAGGGGAACGAGCAGTACTTC; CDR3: CAREGQGNEQYF
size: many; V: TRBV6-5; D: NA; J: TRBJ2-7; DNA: TGTGCCAGCAGTCACGACCACCGAGCCTACGAGCAGTACTTC; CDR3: CASSHDHRAYEQYF